This T cell receptor beta chain derives from a study of T cell responses to AZD1222 COVID-19 vaccine. CDR3 size: 14 residues. Per the germline V gene, CDR1 is SNHLY and CDR2 is FYNNEI. V lost 6 bases to trimming and J lost 4 bases, with 15 bases between them. Libraries were prepared by immunoSEQ multiplex PCR; TCRdb keeps only in-frame clonotypes and omits some of them. The data show around 130,000 clones, 80% to 90% seen once. Source: peripheral blood, taken on day 0 of AZD1222 vaccination. This receptor was identified in an adult in good health. The chain carries TRBV2 and TRBJ1-2, with D perhaps TRBD1 (6 bases). The CDR3 bases are TGTGCCAGCAGAAAAACAGGGACCCCCTATGGCTACACCTTC. Translation gives CASRKTGTPYGYTF. The full variable domain, in which reference TRBV2 and TRBJ1-2 provide the parts outside the CDR3, is EPEVTQTPSHQVTQMGQEVILRCVPISNHLYFYWYRQILGQKVEFLVSFYNNEISEKSEIFDDQFSVERPDGSNFTLKIRSTKLEDSAMYFCASRKTGTPYGYTFGSGTRLTVV.